Detailed here is one TCR beta chain. This clonotype was detected a few times. The target of this receptor is not known. Per-base quality was not reported, and no clone a single base away is much larger than it. This sample is part of a study of identical twins (TCRdb year 2016). General notes on the study: To test whether fetal clonotypes persist, the study used deep sequencing on TCR alpha and beta repertoires from monozygotic twins, unrelated adults of various ages, and cord blood. To rule out contamination, the twin experiments were replicated at different times with different library preparation protocols. What the authors observed across the whole study: Out-of-frame TCR alpha sharing in monozygotic twins was systematically underestimated by recombination models, whereas sharing between unrelated individuals was in agreement with the recombination models. Abundant cord blood beta clonotypes carried fewer insertions; young adult naive repertoires showed a weaker similar trend, while memory repertoires showed none. Compared with coincidental sharing between unrelated individuals, an excess of low generation-probability sequences was observed among out-of-frame TCR alpha sequences shared between twins. Because the same donors could not be followed over many years, the conclusions relied on cross-sectional statistical analysis. Zero-insertion analyses could be partly confounded by invariant T cells such as MAIT and iNKT, although diverse VJ usage argued against such confounding for most clonotypes. In beta out-of-frame sequences, excess twin sharing was weaker, because having fewer shared sequences lowered the signal-to-noise ratio.

V drops 1 base and J drops 10 bases, leaving 6 bases in between. The CDR3 runs 12 amino acids, cysteine and phenylalanine included. The kept DNA is CDR3 alone, 36 bases in frame from the first base. Reading the germline V gene (reference sequence) gives CDR1 SGHKS and CDR2 YYEKEE. Library creation used 5' RACE. The instrument was an Illumina HiSeq 2000. Template switching added a universal primer binding site, and the final cDNA carried a unique molecular identifier that allowed TCR cDNA molecules to be counted accurately. Specific primers in the conserved constant-segment region were used to synthesize first-strand cDNA for TCR alpha and beta chains. To control for contamination, every cDNA library was double barcoded, receiving both a SMART-Mk sample barcode and Illumina barcodes. TruSeq adapter sequences along with Illumina sample barcodes were introduced in two successive PCR steps. Sequencing of the TCR alpha and beta cDNA libraries was done on the Illumina HiSeq platform using custom primers. The source study handled its data this way. MiGEC was used to process raw reads and extract unique molecular identifiers, and MiXCR was used to find CDR3 positions. Recombination models were inferred per individual with the repgenHMM and IGoR tools using an EM algorithm. The analysis of shared clonotypes was done with the tcR package in R, with sharing normalized by the product of cloneset sizes. To study raw recombination free of thymic and clonal selection effects, out-of-frame nonproductive sequences were analyzed. TCRdb applied fastp at Q25 and MiXCR to the public reads, then kept only in-frame beta chains. Rows are combined by CDR3 protein, so each entry shows the most common genes and DNA. In this record, the V and J calls reflect TCRdb's handling and not the investigators' own analysis. The sample has around 1.7 million distinct CDR3 sequences on record, 25% to 35% of them singletons. The top ten clonotypes cover 0.27% of the sample.

Every donor in the study was a healthy Caucasian. Sequences were obtained from cord blood. The sequence is built from TRBV5-5 and TRBJ1-6; a confident D gene designation cannot be given. The clonotype comes from a newborn girl in good health. The bases are TGTGCCAGCAGCTTGTTGGGGTCACCCCTCCACTTT. Translated, it reads CASSLLGSPLHF.